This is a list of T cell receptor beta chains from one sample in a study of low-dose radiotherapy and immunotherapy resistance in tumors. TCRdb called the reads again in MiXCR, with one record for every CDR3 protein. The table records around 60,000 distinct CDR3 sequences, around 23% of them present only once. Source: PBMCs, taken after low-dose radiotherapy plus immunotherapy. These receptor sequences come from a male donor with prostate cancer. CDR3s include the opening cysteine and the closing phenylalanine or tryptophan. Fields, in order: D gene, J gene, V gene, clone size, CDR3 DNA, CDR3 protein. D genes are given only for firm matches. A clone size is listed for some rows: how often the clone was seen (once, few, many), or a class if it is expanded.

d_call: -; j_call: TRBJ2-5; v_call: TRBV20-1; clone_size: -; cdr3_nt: TGCAGTGCTAGAAAACCGGGCCGTGACCAAGAGACCCAGTACTTC; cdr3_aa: CSARKPGRDQETQYF
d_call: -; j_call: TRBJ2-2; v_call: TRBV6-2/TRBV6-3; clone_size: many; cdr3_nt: TGTGCCAGCAGTCGGACAGTCGGCACCGGGGAGCTGTTTTTT; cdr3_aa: CASSRTVGTGELFF
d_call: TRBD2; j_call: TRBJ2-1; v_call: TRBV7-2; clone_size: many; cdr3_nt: TGTGCCAGCAGCTTAGTTCGTCTAGCGGTCTACAATGAGCAGTTCTTC; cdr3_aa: CASSLVRLAVYNEQFF
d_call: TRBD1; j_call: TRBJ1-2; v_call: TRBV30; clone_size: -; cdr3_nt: TGTGCCTGGCGGACAGGGGGCGACTATGGCTACACCTTC; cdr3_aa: CAWRTGGDYGYTF
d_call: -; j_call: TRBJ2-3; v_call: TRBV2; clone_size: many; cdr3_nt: TGTGCCAGCAGTGGGGGGGCCAGGGATACGCAGTATTTT; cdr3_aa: CASSGGARDTQYF
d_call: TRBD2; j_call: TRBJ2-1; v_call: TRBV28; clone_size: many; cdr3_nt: TGTGCCAGTACCGGGACTAGCCTTGGTGAGCAGTTCTTC; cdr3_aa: CASTGTSLGEQFF
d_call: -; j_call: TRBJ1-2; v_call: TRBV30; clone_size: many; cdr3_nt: TGTGCCTGGAGGCCTGGGGGGGGTGATTACGATGGCTACACCTTC; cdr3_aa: CAWRPGGGDYDGYTF
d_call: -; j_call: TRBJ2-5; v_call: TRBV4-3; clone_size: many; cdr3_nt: TGCGCCAGCAGCCTGACCTTGGGGGAGACCCAGTACTTC; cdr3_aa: CASSLTLGETQYF
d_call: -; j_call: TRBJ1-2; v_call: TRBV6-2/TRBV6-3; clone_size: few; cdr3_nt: TGTGCCAGCAGTTACTCAAGACAGTACTATGGCTACACCTTC; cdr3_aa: CASSYSRQYYGYTF
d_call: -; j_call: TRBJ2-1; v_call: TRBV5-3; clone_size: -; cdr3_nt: -; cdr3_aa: CASSFYICSARDRGGGPLYNEQFF
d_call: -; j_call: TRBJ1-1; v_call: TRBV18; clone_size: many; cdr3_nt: TGTGCCAGCCTTAATGCAGGGGCTCTGAACACTGAAGCTTTCTTT; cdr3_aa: CASLNAGALNTEAFF
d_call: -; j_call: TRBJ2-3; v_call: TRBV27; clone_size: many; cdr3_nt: TGTGCCAGCAGCTCGCACAGACTGCGGAATACGCAGTATTTT; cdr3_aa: CASSSHRLRNTQYF
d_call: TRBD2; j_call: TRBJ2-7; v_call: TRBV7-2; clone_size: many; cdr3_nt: TGTGCCAGCAGCCAGGAGGGGGGCCTAGCGGGGCTCTACGAGCAGTACTTC; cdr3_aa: CASSQEGGLAGLYEQYF
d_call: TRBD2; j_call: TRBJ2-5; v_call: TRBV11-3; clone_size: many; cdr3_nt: TGTGCCAGCAGCTTAGGAACGACTAGCGGGAGCGGAGAGACCCAGTACTTC; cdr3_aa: CASSLGTTSGSGETQYF
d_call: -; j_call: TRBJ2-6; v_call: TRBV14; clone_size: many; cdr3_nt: TGTGCCAGCAGCCAAGGTTGGACCAACGTCCTGACTTTC; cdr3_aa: CASSQGWTNVLTF
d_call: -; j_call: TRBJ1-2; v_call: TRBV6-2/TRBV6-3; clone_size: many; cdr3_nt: TGTGCCAGCAGTTACTCGATCGGGGCGGGCAGGGACTATGGCTACACCTTC; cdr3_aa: CASSYSIGAGRDYGYTF
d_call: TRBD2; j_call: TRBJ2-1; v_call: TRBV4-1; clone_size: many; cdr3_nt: TGCGCCAGCAGCCAAAGACTAGCGGGAGTCTACAATGAGCAGTTCTTC; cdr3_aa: CASSQRLAGVYNEQFF
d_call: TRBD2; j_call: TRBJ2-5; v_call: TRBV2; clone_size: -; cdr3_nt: TGTGCCAGCAGTGAACTAGCGGGGGCCGGAGAGACCCAGTACTTC; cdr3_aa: CASSELAGAGETQYF
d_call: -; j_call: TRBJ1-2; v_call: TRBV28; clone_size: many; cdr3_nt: TGTGCCAGCACCGGGGTCTATGGCTACACCTTC; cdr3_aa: CASTGVYGYTF
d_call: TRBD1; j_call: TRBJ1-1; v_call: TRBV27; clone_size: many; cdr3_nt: TGTGCCAGCAGTTCTCGGGACAGGGGCCCCAACACTGAAGCTTTCTTT; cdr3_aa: CASSSRDRGPNTEAFF
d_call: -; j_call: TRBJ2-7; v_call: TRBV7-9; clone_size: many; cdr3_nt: TGTGCCAGCAGCTTTCTTTCCGAGCAGTACTTC; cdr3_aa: CASSFLSEQYF
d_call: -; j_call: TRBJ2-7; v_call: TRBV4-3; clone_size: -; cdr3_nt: TGCGCCAGCAGCCAAGATTGGGGCAGGGACAACGAGCAGTACTTC; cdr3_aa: CASSQDWGRDNEQYF
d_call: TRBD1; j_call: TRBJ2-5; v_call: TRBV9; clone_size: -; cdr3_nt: TGTGCCAGCAGCGTTAAGGACAGGGTCCAAGAGACCCAGTACTTC; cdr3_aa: CASSVKDRVQETQYF
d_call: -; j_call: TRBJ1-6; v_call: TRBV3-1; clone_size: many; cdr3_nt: TGTGCCAGCAGCCAAGCCGGCCCTTCCAATGGACCCCTCCACTTT; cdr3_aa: CASSQAGPSNGPLHF
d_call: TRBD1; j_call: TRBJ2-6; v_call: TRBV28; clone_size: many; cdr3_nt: TGTGCCAGCACAAACAGGGGCTACTCTGGGGCCAACGTCCTGACTTTC; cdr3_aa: CASTNRGYSGANVLTF
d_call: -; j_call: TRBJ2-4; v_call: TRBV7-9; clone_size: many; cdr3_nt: TGTGCCAGCAGCTACGGGGGTGCCAAAAACATTCAGTACTTC; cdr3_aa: CASSYGGAKNIQYF
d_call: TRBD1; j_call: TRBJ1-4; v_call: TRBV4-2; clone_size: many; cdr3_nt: TGTGCCAGCAGCCAACCTAAAGGACAGGGTGATAATGAAAAACTGTTTTTT; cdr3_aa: CASSQPKGQGDNEKLFF
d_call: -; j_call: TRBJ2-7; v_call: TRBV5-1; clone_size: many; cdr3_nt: TGCGCCAGCAGCTTGACGACTCGGTACGAGCAGTACTTC; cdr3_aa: CASSLTTRYEQYF
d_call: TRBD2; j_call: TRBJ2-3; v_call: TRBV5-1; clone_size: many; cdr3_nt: TGCGCCAGCAGCTTGGATCGGGGGGGCGCAGATACGCAGTATTTT; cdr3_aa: CASSLDRGGADTQYF
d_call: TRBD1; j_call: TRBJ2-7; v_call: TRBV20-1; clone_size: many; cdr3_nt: TGCAGTGCCAAAGGCCGGGGACAGGGGGCCACCTACGAGCAGTACTTC; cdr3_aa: CSAKGRGQGATYEQYF
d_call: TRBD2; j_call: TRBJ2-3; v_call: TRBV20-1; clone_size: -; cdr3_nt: TGCAGTGCTGGAAGCGGGAGGCCTCCTAGCACAGATACGCAGTATTTT; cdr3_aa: CSAGSGRPPSTDTQYF
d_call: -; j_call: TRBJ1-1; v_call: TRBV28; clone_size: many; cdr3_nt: TGTGCCAGCACCGCGGACAGCACGAACACTGAAGCTTTCTTT; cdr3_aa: CASTADSTNTEAFF
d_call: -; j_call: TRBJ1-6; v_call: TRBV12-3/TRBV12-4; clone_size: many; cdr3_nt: TGTGCCAGCAGCCTCCTTAATAATTCACCCCTCCACTTT; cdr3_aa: CASSLLNNSPLHF
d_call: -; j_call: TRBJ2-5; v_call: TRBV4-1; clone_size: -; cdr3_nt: TGCGCCAGCAGCACCGGGGCTAGCGAGACGGGTGAGACCCAGTACTTC; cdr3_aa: CASSTGASETGETQYF
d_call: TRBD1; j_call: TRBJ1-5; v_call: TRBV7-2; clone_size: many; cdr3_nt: TGTGCCAGCAGCGTTGACAGGGATCAGCCCCAGCATTTT; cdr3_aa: CASSVDRDQPQHF
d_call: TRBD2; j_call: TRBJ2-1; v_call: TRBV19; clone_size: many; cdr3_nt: TGTGCCAGTAGTATTAATGGACTAGCGGACAATGAGCAGTTCTTC; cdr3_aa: CASSINGLADNEQFF
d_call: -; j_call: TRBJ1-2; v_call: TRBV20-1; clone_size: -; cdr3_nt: TGCAGTGCTAGAATATTGGATTCCAACTATGGCTACACCTTC; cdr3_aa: CSARILDSNYGYTF
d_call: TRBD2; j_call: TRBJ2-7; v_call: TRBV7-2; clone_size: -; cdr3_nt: TGTGCCAGCAGCTTAACTAGCGGGGGGGCCTACGAGCAGTACTTC; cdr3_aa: CASSLTSGGAYEQYF
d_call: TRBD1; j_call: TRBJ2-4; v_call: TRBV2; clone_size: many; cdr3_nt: TGTGCCAGCAGGCCGCAGGGGGCTTACGCCAAAAACATTCAGTACTTC; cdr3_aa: CASRPQGAYAKNIQYF
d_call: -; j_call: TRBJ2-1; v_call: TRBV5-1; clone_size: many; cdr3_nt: TGCGCCAGCAGCTTGTCTAGCATCTACAATGAGCAGTTCTTC; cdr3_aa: CASSLSSIYNEQFF
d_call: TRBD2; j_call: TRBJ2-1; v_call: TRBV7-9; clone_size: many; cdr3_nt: TGTGCCAGCAGCATAGCGGGAGGGCGCTCCTACAATGAGCAGTTCTTC; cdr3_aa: CASSIAGGRSYNEQFF
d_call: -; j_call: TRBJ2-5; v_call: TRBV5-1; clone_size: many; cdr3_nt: TGCGCCAGCAGCTTGGGGGGTCTCGCCGGACAAGAGACCCAGTACTTC; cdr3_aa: CASSLGGLAGQETQYF
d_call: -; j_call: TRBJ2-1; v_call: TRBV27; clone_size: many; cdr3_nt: TGTGCCAGCAGTTTTCTGAGGGAGAATGAGCAGTTCTTC; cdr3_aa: CASSFLRENEQFF
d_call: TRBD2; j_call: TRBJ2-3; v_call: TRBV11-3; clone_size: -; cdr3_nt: TGTGCCAGCAGCTACAGAGACGGCTCGGGACTAGCGGGACCAGATACGCAGTATTTT; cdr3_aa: CASSYRDGSGLAGPDTQYF
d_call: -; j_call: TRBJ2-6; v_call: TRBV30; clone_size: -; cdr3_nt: TGTGCCTGGAAGGCGGGGAGCTCTGGGGCCAACCTCCTGACTTTC; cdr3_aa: CAWKAGSSGANLLTF
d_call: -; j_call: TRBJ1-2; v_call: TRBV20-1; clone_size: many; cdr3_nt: TGCAGTGCATACCCAGGGGTTGGCTACACCTTC; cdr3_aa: CSAYPGVGYTF
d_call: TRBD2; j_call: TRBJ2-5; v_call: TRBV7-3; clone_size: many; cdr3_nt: TGTGCCAGCAGCTTAGTGGCGGGGGGTCAAGAGACCCAGTACTTC; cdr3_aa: CASSLVAGGQETQYF
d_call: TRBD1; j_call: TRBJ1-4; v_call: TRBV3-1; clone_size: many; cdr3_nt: TGTGCCAGCAGCGCAACCCCCCCTTTACAGGGGGCGGGTGAAAAACTGTTTTTT; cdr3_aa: CASSATPPLQGAGEKLFF
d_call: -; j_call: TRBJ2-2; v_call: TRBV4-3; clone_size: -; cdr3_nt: -; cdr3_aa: CASSQVSDITGELFFFF
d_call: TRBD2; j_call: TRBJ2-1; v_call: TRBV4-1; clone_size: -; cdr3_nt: TGCGCCAGCAGCCAAGTTCTAGCGGACAATGAGCAGTTCTTC; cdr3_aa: CASSQVLADNEQFF
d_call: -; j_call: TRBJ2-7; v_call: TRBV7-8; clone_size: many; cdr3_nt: TGTGCCAGCAGCTCAGGGTCCGGCGAGCAGTACTTC; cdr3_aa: CASSSGSGEQYF
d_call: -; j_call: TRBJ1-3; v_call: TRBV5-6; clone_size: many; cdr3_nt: TGTGCCAGCAGCGGCCAGGGTGCTGGAAACACCATATATTTT; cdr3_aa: CASSGQGAGNTIYF
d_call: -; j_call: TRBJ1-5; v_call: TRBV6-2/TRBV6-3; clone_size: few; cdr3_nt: TGTGCCAGCAGTTTCGCAGGAGCTAATCAGCCCCAGCATTTT; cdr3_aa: CASSFAGANQPQHF
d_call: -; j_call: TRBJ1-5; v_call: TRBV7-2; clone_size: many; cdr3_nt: TGTGCCAGCAGCTTAGTTTCGGGGGCGGGACGCAATCAGCCCCAGCATTTT; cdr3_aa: CASSLVSGAGRNQPQHF
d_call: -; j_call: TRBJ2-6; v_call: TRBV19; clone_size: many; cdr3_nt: TGTGCCAGTAGTATTGCTGCTGGGGCCAACGTCCTGACTTTC; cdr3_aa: CASSIAAGANVLTF